This TCR beta chain was recorded in a study of neurological immune-mediated disorders. Unsorted libraries were generated from 2 million PBMCs held at -80 degrees C. As concerns this clonotype: Its antigen is as yet unknown. This sequence may be a read error, since a much larger clone differs from it by one base.

The authors made cDNA by 5'RACE with 10-nucleotide random UMIs. Using its own MiXCR run on the 5' RACE reads, TCRdb lists one record per CDR3 protein. The data hold tens of thousands of distinct CDR3 sequences, with 12% to 15% observed a single time. The CDR3 is made up of 16 amino acids. Germline lookup yields CDR1 DFQATT and CDR2 SNEGSKA (reference sequence). Study-wide findings and caveats: HTLV-1-associated myelopathy led in TCR clonal expansion, while multiple sclerosis ranked lowest, below healthy controls. None of the CDR3 amino acid sequences in expanded clones turned up in more than one subject, which points to private repertoires in all groups.

The chain couples TRBV20-1 to TRBJ2-3, with D perhaps TRBD2 (7 bases). The sample was PBMCs. The TCR comes from a woman aged 50 to 60 with HTLV-1-associated myelopathy (HAM/TSP). In DNA form, the CDR3 reads TGCAGTGCCCCGCCCCTTTTACCAGGGGCGGGAGATACGCGGTATTTT. It encodes CSAPPLLPGAGDTRYF.